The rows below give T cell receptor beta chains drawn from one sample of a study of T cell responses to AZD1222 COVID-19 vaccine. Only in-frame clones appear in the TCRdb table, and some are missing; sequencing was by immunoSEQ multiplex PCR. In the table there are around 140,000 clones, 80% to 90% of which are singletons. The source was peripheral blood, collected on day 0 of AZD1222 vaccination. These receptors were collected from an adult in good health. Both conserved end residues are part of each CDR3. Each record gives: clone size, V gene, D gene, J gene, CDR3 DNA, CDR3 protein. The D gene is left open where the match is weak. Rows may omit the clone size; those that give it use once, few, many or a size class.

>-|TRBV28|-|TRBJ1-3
TGTGCCGGGCTATTGGGCCACACCATATATTTT
CAGLLGHTIYF
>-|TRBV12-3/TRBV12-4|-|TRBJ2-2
TGTGCCAGCAGGGGTGGGTCAGGGGAGCTGTTTTTT
CASRGGSGELFF
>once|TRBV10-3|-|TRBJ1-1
TGTGCCATCTCCGGGACGGGGAACACTGAAGCTTTCTTT
CAISGTGNTEAFF
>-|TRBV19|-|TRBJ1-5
TGTGCCAGTAGTATGTTGGAGGGCACCCCCTATCAGCCCCAGCATTTT
CASSMLEGTPYQPQHF
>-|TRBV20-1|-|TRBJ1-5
TGCAGTGCTAGTATCCCACGCGGGGGGCTAGGTAATCAGCCCCAGCATTTT
CSASIPRGGLGNQPQHF
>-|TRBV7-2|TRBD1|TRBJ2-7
TGTGCCAGCAGCTTTGGTGGGACAGGGACCTCCGAGCAGTACTTC
CASSFGGTGTSEQYF
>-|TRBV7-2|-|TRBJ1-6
TGTGCCAGCAGCTCGAGCTCCTATAATTCACCCCTCCACTTT
CASSSSSYNSPLHF
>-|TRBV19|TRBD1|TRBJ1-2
TGTGCCAGTAGTATTAGGGACAGCTACGGCTACACCTTC
CASSIRDSYGYTF
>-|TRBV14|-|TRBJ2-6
TGTGCCAGCAGCCTTTCTGGGGCCAACGTCCTGACTTTC
CASSLSGANVLTF
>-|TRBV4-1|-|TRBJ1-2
TGCGCCAGCAGCCAACAAACTAACGGGGAATACGGCTACACCTTC
CASSQQTNGEYGYTF
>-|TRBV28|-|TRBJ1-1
TGTGCCAGCAGTTTCCTCAAAACTGAAGCTTTCTTT
CASSFLKTEAFF
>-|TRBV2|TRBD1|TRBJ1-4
TGTGCCAGCAGTGCCACGGGACAGGGATTGGAAAAACTGTTTTTT
CASSATGQGLEKLFF
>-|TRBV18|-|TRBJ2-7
TGTGCCAGCTCACCACAGACCGGGATAAACGAGCAGTACTTC
CASSPQTGINEQYF
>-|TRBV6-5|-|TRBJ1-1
TGTGCCAGCATACGGGACCTCACACCGAACACTGAAGCTTTCTTT
CASIRDLTPNTEAFF
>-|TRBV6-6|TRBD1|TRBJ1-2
TGTGCCAGCACCTGGGACAGCTTATATGGCTACACCTTC
CASTWDSLYGYTF
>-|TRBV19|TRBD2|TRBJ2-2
TGTGCCAGTACCGGGACTACCTCGTGGACCGGGGAGCTGTTTTTT
CASTGTTSWTGELFF
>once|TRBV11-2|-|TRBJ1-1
TGTGCCAGCAGCTCCCCAGGGTTGCCTCGGAACACTGAAGCTTTCTTT
CASSSPGLPRNTEAFF
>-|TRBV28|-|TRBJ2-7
TGTGCCAGCAGTTTGCTGGGGGAGCAGTACTTC
CASSLLGEQYF
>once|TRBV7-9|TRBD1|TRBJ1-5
TGTGCCAGCAGCTTGGTGACCGGGACAGGGAAGAACTCCCAGCATTTT
CASSLVTGTGKNSQHF
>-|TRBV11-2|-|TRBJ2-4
TGTGCCAGCAGCTTAATGCGGGGAGCCAAAAACATTCAGTACTTC
CASSLMRGAKNIQYF
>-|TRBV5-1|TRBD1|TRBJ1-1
TGCGCCAGCACCCTGGACAGGGCGGTGGTAACTGAAGCTTTCTTT
CASTLDRAVVTEAFF
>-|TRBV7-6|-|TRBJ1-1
TGTGCCAGCAGCTTAAGGCAGGGCTGGAACACTGAAGCTTTCTTT
CASSLRQGWNTEAFF
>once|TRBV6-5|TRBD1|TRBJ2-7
TGTGCCAGCAGTTACTCCGGGACAGACTACGAGCAGTACTTC
CASSYSGTDYEQYF